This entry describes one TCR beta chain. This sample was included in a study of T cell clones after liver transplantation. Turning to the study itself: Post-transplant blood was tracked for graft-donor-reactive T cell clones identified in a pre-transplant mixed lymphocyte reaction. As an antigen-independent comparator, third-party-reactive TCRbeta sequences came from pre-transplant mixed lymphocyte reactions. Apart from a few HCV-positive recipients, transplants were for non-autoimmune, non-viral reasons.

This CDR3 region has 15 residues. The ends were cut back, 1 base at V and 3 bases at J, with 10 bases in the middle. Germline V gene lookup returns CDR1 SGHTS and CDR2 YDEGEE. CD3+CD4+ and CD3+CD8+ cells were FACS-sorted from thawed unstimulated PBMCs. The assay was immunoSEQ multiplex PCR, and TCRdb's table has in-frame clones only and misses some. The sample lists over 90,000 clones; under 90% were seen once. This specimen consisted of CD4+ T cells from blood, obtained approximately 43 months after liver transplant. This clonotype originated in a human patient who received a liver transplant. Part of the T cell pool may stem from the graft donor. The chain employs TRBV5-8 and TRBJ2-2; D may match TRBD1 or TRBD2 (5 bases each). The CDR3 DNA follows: TGTGCCAGCAGCTTGTGGGGGACCCACACCGGGGAGCTGTTTTTT. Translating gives CASSLWGTHTGELFF.